This passage covers 26 T cell receptor beta chains from one sample sequenced in a study of memory CD4+ T cells and cytomegalovirus serostatus. This table comes from immunoSEQ multiplex PCR, and its TCRdb copy is limited to in-frame clones, with some not included. The sample shows around 40,000 clones, 79% of them seen only once. The sort gate was single viable CD3+CD4+CD8-CD45RO+ cells for memory CD4+ T cells. Sequenced input: memory CD4+ T cells from blood. All receptors come from an adult in good health and CMV-seronegative.

The V call is TRBV19, the J call TRBJ1-1, with D possibly TRBD1 on 5 matching bases. Germline V CDR1 and CDR2: LNHDA, SQIVND (reference sequence). CDR3 length: 16 amino acids. Trimming took 4 bases from V and 1 from J, leaving 16 bases between them. For the CDR3, the DNA is TGTGCCAGTAGTACCGGGGGGAGCCAGGAGAACACTGAAGCTTTCTTT. Its protein is CASSTGGSQENTEAFF.

The CDR3 loop is CASSSRLAGGYNEQFF. CDR3 coding DNA: TGTGCCAGCAGTTCCAGACTAGCGGGGGGATACAATGAGCAGTTCTTC. The chain is built from TRBV27 and TRBJ2-1; 13 bases line up with TRBD2. J lost 4 bases, V lost 4 bases, and 4 bases had no gene match. The CDR3 has 16 residues. Looked up from germline, CDR1 is MNHEY and CDR2 is SMNVEV (reference sequence).

The genes are TRBV11-1 and TRBJ2-5, with D possibly matching TRBD2 (5 bases). The ends were cut back, 4 bases at V and 0 bases at J, with 9 bases in the middle. Germline CDR1 is SGHAT and CDR2 is FQDESV (reference sequence). The CDR3 is 14 residues long. CDR3 sequence reads: CASSYATNQETQYF. CDR3 DNA: TGTGCCAGCAGCTATGCGACTAACCAAGAGACCCAGTACTTC.

The chain employs TRBV6-5 and TRBJ1-2; 10 nucleotides line up with TRBD1. Losses at the gene ends were 8 bases for V and 6 bases for J; bases not matched to a gene: 9. The V gene's germline CDR1 is MNHEY and CDR2 SVGAGI. The CDR3 contains 14 residues. CDR3 in amino acids: CASGNRGQGNGYTF. CDR3 DNA sequence: TGTGCCAGCGGAAACCGGGGACAGGGGAATGGCTACACCTTC.

The chain carries TRBV29-1 and TRBJ1-2; D may be TRBD1 (5 bases). CDR3 length equals 13 residues. Trimming took 2 bases from V and 8 from J, leaving 15 bases between them. CDR1 and CDR2 (germline): SQVTM, ANQGSEA. The CDR3 coding sequence is TGCAGCGTTGAACCAGGGACGCGAGGCGGCTACACCTTC. It specifies CSVEPGTRGGYTF.

The chain couples TRBV7-3 to TRBJ2-2, with D unclear. Germline V gene lookup returns CDR1 SGHTA and CDR2 FQGTGA. V was clipped by 11 bases and J by 7 bases, with 14 bases between them. This CDR3 region has 12 residues. The CDR3 here is CASQRDGGELFF. The CDR3 coding sequence is TGTGCCTCCCAAAGGGATGGCGGGGAGCTGTTTTTT.

The chain has TRBV30 and TRBJ2-1; D gene uncertain. CDR1 GTSNPN and CDR2 SVGIG come from the germline V gene (reference sequence). The CDR3 length is 13 residues. V was cut by 2 bases and J by 5 bases, with 10 bases left in between. CDR3 bases: TGTGCCTGGAGTTTCGGGCGGAACAATGAGCAGTTCTTC. Translation gives CAWSFGRNNEQFF.

The CDR3 nucleotides are TGTGCCAGTGGTCTTAGAGGGGCGTTTGACGAGCAGTACTTC. The encoded protein is CASGLRGAFDEQYF. The chain employs TRBV19 and TRBJ2-7; D may be TRBD1 or TRBD2 (5 bases each). This CDR3 has 14 residues. Germline V gives CDR1 LNHDA, CDR2 SQIVND (reference sequence). V dropped 8 bases and J dropped 5 bases, with 19 bases sitting between them.

Comments on this clone: One end of the junction does not line up with germline, which may come from a read error. The chain employs TRBV6-1 and TRBJ2-3; 9 nucleotides line up with TRBD2. This CDR3 region has 13 residues. Germline V gene lookup returns CDR1 MNHNS and CDR2 SASEGT. Here the CDR3 reads CASSGVITDAQYF. The CDR3 DNA is TGTGCCTCTAGCGGGGTTATCACAGATGCGCAGTATTTT.

The genes are TRBV2 and TRBJ2-7; 7 nucleotides agree with TRBD1. This CDR3 contains 16 residues. The germline V gene has CDR1 SNHLY and CDR2 FYNNEI. The V and J ends lost 5 bases and 2 bases, in that order; junction bases with no gene match: 12. The CDR3 is CASSTTPGQRTYEQYF. CDR3 nucleotide sequence: TGTGCCAGCAGTACGACCCCGGGACAGCGAACCTACGAGCAGTACTTC.

In nucleotides, the CDR3 is TGTGCCAGCAGCTTCGGGACTAGCTATGGCTACACCTTC. Translated: CASSFGTSYGYTF. The chain joins TRBV7-2 to TRBJ1-2; D is perhaps TRBD1 (5 bases). Deletions cut 3 bases from V and 4 bases from J, with 9 bases between. The CDR3 runs 13 residues. Germline CDR1 SGHTA, CDR2 FQGNSA.

CDR3 sequence (DNA): TGTGCCAGCAGCGTAGCCCCGGGGGGATATTCCTACGAGCAGTACTTC. Translation: CASSVAPGGYSYEQYF. The chain couples TRBV9 to TRBJ2-7; 7 positions agree with TRBD2. This CDR3 contains 16 residues. V lost 0 bases and J lost 1; bases outside the gene matches: 7. CDR1 and CDR2 from the germline V gene are SGDLS and YYNGEE.

J is TRBJ1-2 and V is TRBV25-1; D might be TRBD1 (6 bases). V was pared by 6 bases and J by 4 bases, with 12 bases between. This CDR3 has 13 amino acids. Germline V gives CDR1 MGHDK, CDR2 SYGVNS. The CDR3 DNA follows: TGTGCCAGCAGGGAGGACAGAGGCTATGGCTACACCTTC. The encoded protein is CASREDRGYGYTF.

This clone appeared a few times. The rearrangement uses TRBV7-2 and TRBJ2-1; D is uncertain. There are 12 residues in the CDR3. Germline assignment: CDR1 SGHTA and CDR2 FQGNSA. Trimming removed 6 bases at V and 10 bases at J, with 13 bases between. Here the CDR3 DNA reads TGTGCCAGCAGGGAGTCTGTTGTGGAGCAGTTCTTC. Translation: CASRESVVEQFF. Full variable domain (rest looked up from reference TRBV7-2 and TRBJ2-1): GAGVSQSPSNKVTEKGKDVELRCDPISGHTALYWYRQSLGQGLEFLIYFQGNSAPDKSGLPSDRFSAERTGGSVSTLTIQRTQQEDSAVYLCASRESVVEQFFGPGTRLTVL.

CDR3 protein: CASSMLAGDWNEQFF. CDR3 DNA sequence: TGCGCCAGCAGCATGCTAGCGGGGGACTGGAATGAGCAGTTCTTC. The chain carries TRBV5-1 and TRBJ2-1; 10 bases are a match to TRBD2. The CDR3 is 15 residues long. Germline CDR1 and CDR2: SGHRS and YFSETQ. Unmatched junction bases numbered 8, after V lost 4 bases and J lost 7 bases. The full variable domain, in which reference TRBV5-1 and TRBJ2-1 provide the parts outside the CDR3, is KAGVTQTPRYLIKTRGQQVTLSCSPISGHRSVSWYQQTPGQGLQFLFEYFSETQRNKGNFPGRFSGRQFSNSRSEMNVSTLELGDSALYLCASSMLAGDWNEQFFGPGTRLTVL.

This chain uses TRBV2 with TRBJ2-2; 10 bases map to TRBD2. This CDR3 region has 15 residues. With 2 bases clipped from V and 6 bases from J, the junction kept 3 bases outside the gene matches. From germline, CDR1 is SNHLY and CDR2 FYNNEI. This CDR3 reads CASSELAGAPGELFF. The DNA of the CDR3 is TGTGCCAGCAGTGAACTAGCGGGGGCCCCCGGGGAGCTGTTTTTT.

The chain employs TRBV27 and TRBJ2-3; 8 nucleotides align to TRBD2. The V gene's germline CDR1 is MNHEY and CDR2 SMNVEV (reference sequence). This CDR3 region has 12 residues. V lost 4 bases and J lost 10; bases outside the gene matches: 4. The CDR3 loop is CASSSLAGAQYF. The CDR3, as DNA: TGTGCCAGCAGTTCCCTAGCGGGCGCGCAGTATTTT.

The genes are TRBV21-1 and TRBJ2-7. TRBV21-1 is an annotated pseudogene. This CDR3 has 10 amino acids. The CDR3 spells CATSSYEQYF. The CDR3 DNA sequence: TGTGCGACGTCTTCCTACGAGCAGTACTTC.

The chain couples TRBV11-3 to TRBJ2-7; D unresolved. This CDR3 has 13 amino acids. CDR1 is SGHNT, CDR2 YENEEA, per germline. V was trimmed by 0 bases and J by 6 bases, leaving 9 bases between them. CDR3 in amino acids: CASSLDPFSEQYF. The CDR3 DNA is TGTGCCAGCAGCTTAGACCCGTTCTCCGAGCAGTACTTC.

The chain joins TRBV19 to TRBJ2-3; TRBD1 matches at 9 bases. The CDR3 extends over 15 amino acids. Germline V CDR1 and CDR2: LNHDA, SQIVND (reference sequence). V lost 5 bases, J lost 5 bases, and 8 bases stayed unmatched. The CDR3 sequence: CASSPRQGQGDTQYF. In DNA form, the CDR3 reads TGTGCCAGTAGTCCCCGACAGGGACAGGGAGATACGCAGTATTTT. The full variable domain, with the rest looked up from reference TRBV19 and TRBJ2-3, is DGGITQSPKYLFRKEGQNVTLSCEQNLNHDAMYWYRQDPGQGLRLIYYSQIVNDFQKGDIAEGYSVSREKKESFPLTVTSAQKNPTAFYLCASSPRQGQGDTQYFGPGTRLTVL.

The chain links TRBV6-4 to TRBJ2-3; D may correspond to TRBD1 or TRBD2 (6 bases each). Trimming shortened V by 5 bases and J by 0 bases, and 15 bases separated the two germline ends. The CDR3 length is 16 residues. From germline, CDR1 is MRHNA and CDR2 SNTAGT. The DNA for the CDR3 is TGTGCCAGCAGTTGGGGGGCCCTGCCTAGCACAGATACGCAGTATTTT. It specifies CASSWGALPSTDTQYF.

This chain connects TRBV28 to TRBJ2-7; TRBD1 aligns across 8 bases. V lost 5 bases, J lost 2 bases, and 8 bases stayed unmatched. Germline values: CDR1 MDHEN, CDR2 SYDVKM. The CDR3 spans 15 residues. Here the CDR3 DNA reads TGTGCCAGCAGTCCCCGGGACAGGCCAACCTACGAGCAGTACTTC. This gives the protein CASSPRDRPTYEQYF.

The rearrangement joins TRBV9 to TRBJ2-4; the D is unclear. CDR3 length: 17 residues. Germline V gene lookup returns CDR1 SGDLS and CDR2 YYNGEE. The V gene lost 1 base and the J gene lost 0 bases, with 14 bases spanning the gap. The CDR3 region is CASSVSPVGRAKNIQYF. CDR3 sequence (DNA): TGTGCCAGCAGCGTATCCCCCGTGGGAAGAGCCAAAAACATTCAGTACTTC.

This chain joins TRBV5-6 and TRBJ1-3; 9 bases fit TRBD1. CDR1 and CDR2 from the germline V gene are SGHDT and YYEEEE. CDR3 size: 16 residues. J lost 0 bases, V lost 0 bases, and 1 base had no gene match. DNA for the CDR3: TGTGCCAGCAGCTTGGGGACAGGGGCCTCTGGAAACACCATATATTTT. Translated: CASSLGTGASGNTIYF.

The chain links TRBV6-5 to TRBJ1-2; TRBD1 aligns across 11 bases. Trimming cost V 6 bases and J 5 bases; bases outside gene matches: 5. The CDR3 runs to 14 residues. The germline V gene has CDR1 MNHEY and CDR2 SVGAGI. The CDR3 spells CASRPDRGPYGYTF. The CDR3 DNA sequence: TGTGCCAGCAGACCGGACAGGGGGCCTTATGGCTACACCTTC.

This clone turned up a few times. The chain has TRBV29-1 and TRBJ2-1; TRBD2 matches 11 bases. The ends lost 4 bases at V and 6 bases at J; junction bases unmatched: 11. CDR1 and CDR2 from the germline V gene are SQVTM and ANQGSEA. There are 16 residues in the CDR3. CDR3 amino acids: CSVGKSSGGFGNEQFF. CDR3 nucleotide sequence: TGCAGCGTTGGGAAATCTAGCGGGGGGTTTGGCAATGAGCAGTTCTTC.